Presented here are 13 T cell receptor beta chains from one specimen sequenced in a study of blood T cell repertoires in COVID-19. Here immunoSEQ multiplex PCR was the method, and the copy in TCRdb shows in-frame clones only, minus some. The top ten clones hold 7% of a sample with about 160,000 clones, 65% to 90% of them seen once. Sequenced: peripheral blood. The receptors were sampled from a woman aged 40-49 years with COVID-19, enrolled during active disease.

This clone was counted at least ten times. The chain links TRBV5-1 to TRBJ2-1; 7 positions agree with TRBD2. Germline CDR1 is SGHRS and CDR2 is YFSETQ. CDR3 length equals 17 residues. Trimming took 1 base from V and 2 from J; bases not matched to a gene: 9. The CDR3 nucleotides read TGCGCCAGCAGCTTGAGGTCCCTAGCGGAAGCCTACAATGAGCAGTTCTTC. It specifies CASSLRSLAEAYNEQFF.

V and J are TRBV11-3 and TRBJ2-3; D unclear. V was shortened by 5 bases and J by 6 bases, with 12 bases between the two germline ends. Germline CDR1 and CDR2: SGHNT and YENEEA. CDR3 length equals 13 residues. Here the CDR3 reads CASSHSSGDTQYF. DNA for the CDR3: TGTGCCAGCAGCCATTCTAGTGGTGATACGCAGTATTTT.

This chain connects TRBV27 to TRBJ2-1, with TRBD1 identical over 7 bases. CDR1 and CDR2 from the germline V gene are MNHEY and SMNVEV (reference sequence). The CDR3 length is 14 residues. V shed 3 bases and J 4 bases; nucleotides not matched to a gene: 3. The CDR3 region has the DNA TGTGCCAGCAGTTTCCCGGGACAGTACAATGAGCAGTTCTTC. This translates into CASSFPGQYNEQFF.

The count of this clone is one. This chain joins TRBV7-2 and TRBJ1-2; D unresolved. Trimming pared 2 bases from V and 5 bases from J, leaving 12 bases between. The CDR3 is made up of 14 amino acids. Germline CDR1 SGHTA, CDR2 FQGNSA. The CDR3, as DNA: TGTGCCAGCAGCTTATCTGGAGGAGGGTATGGCTACACCTTC. It is translated as CASSLSGGGYGYTF. Full variable domain (outside the CDR3, taken from reference TRBV7-2 and TRBJ1-2): GAGVSQSPSNKVTEKGKDVELRCDPISGHTALYWYRQSLGQGLEFLIYFQGNSAPDKSGLPSDRFSAERTGGSVSTLTIQRTQQEDSAVYLCASSLSGGGYGYTFGSGTRLTVV.

V usage is TRBV11-2 and J usage is TRBJ2-3, with D possibly being TRBD1 (5 bases). The CDR3 totals 14 residues. From germline, CDR1 is SGHAT and CDR2 FQNNGV. V lost 0 bases to trimming and J lost 4 bases, with 8 bases between them. The CDR3: CASSLDRAPDTQYF. The CDR3, as DNA: TGTGCCAGCAGCTTAGACAGGGCCCCAGATACGCAGTATTTT.

A few counts support this clone. The chain links TRBV4-2 to TRBJ1-2; 7 positions agree with TRBD1. Germline CDR1 and CDR2: LGHNA and YNFKEQ. The V segment lost 4 bases and the J segment 12 bases; nucleotides outside the gene matches: 8. The CDR3 spans 12 residues. The CDR3 is CASSRADRLHTF. The CDR3 nucleotides read TGTGCCAGCAGCCGAGCGGACAGGTTGCACACCTTC.

The chain couples TRBV7-9 to TRBJ2-7, with TRBD2 identical over 13 bases. Germline loops: CDR1 SEHNR, CDR2 FQNEAQ (reference sequence). V lost 5 bases and J lost 2; bases outside the gene matches: 6. This CDR3 spans 16 amino acids. This CDR3 reads CASSPWTSGRAYEQYF. As DNA, the CDR3 is TGTGCCAGCAGCCCGTGGACTAGCGGGAGAGCCTACGAGCAGTACTTC.

This chain joins TRBV3-1 (or the pseudogene TRBV3-2) and TRBJ1-1; possible D gene TRBD1, 6 bases. V gave up 0 bases and J gave up 8 bases, with 10 bases separating them. CDR3 length equals 13 residues. Germline-derived CDR1 and CDR2 are LGHDT and YNNKEL (reference sequence). The CDR3 here is CASSQDYREEAFF. The CDR3 bases are TGTGCCAGCAGCCAAGATTACAGGGAGGAAGCTTTCTTT.

J is TRBJ2-2 and V is TRBV5-1; D is possibly TRBD1 (6 bases). Trimming pared 2 bases from V and 2 bases from J, leaving 10 bases between. CDR1 and CDR2 from the germline V gene are SGHRS and YFSETQ. CDR3 size: 15 residues. The CDR3 DNA is TGCGCCAGCAGCTTAACGGGACAAAACACCGGGGAGCTGTTTTTT. Its translation: CASSLTGQNTGELFF.

In the case of this clone: Different DNA sequences within this sample yield the same CDR3. The chain has TRBV19 and TRBJ2-7; TRBD2 matches at 8 bases. Germline V gene lookup returns CDR1 LNHDA and CDR2 SQIVND (reference sequence). J lost 0 bases, V lost 3 bases, and 1 base had no gene match. There are 14 residues in the CDR3. CDR3 sequence: CASSITSGSYEQYF. The CDR3 coding sequence is TGTGCCAGTAGTATCACTAGCGGCTCCTACGAGCAGTACTTC.

The gene calls are TRBV30 and TRBJ1-2, with D possibly being TRBD1 (5 bases). Germline lookup yields CDR1 GTSNPN and CDR2 SVGIG (reference sequence). Trimming stripped 7 bases from V and 2 bases from J, with 11 bases between. The CDR3 consists of 12 residues. The CDR3 region is CALTTANYGYTF. The CDR3 DNA is TGTGCCTTGACGACAGCAAACTATGGCTACACCTTC.

The DNA of the CDR3 is TGCGCCAGCTCCGACGGGTCCTACGAGCAGTACTTC. Translated: CASSDGSYEQYF. This sequence joins TRBV5-1 and TRBJ2-7; D gene uncertain. The CDR3 has 12 amino acids. V dropped 7 bases and J dropped 1 base, with 9 bases sitting between them. Germline CDR1 reads SGHRS; CDR2 reads YFSETQ. Full variable domain (rest looked up from reference TRBV5-1 and TRBJ2-7): KAGVTQTPRYLIKTRGQQVTLSCSPISGHRSVSWYQQTPGQGLQFLFEYFSETQRNKGNFPGRFSGRQFSNSRSEMNVSTLELGDSALYLCASSDGSYEQYFGPGTRLTVT.

The gene calls are TRBV3-1 (or the pseudogene TRBV3-2) and TRBJ2-7; D may be TRBD1 (5 bases). This CDR3 region has 13 residues. Per the germline V gene, CDR1 is LGHDT and CDR2 is YNNKEL (reference sequence). The V and J ends lost 3 bases and 6 bases respectively, with 12 bases between them. The CDR3 sequence is CASSQARVGEQYF. The DNA of the CDR3 is TGTGCCAGCAGCCAGGCCAGGGTGGGCGAGCAGTACTTC.